These 32 T cell receptor beta chains were all obtained from the same sample, sequenced in a study of cytomegalovirus exposure and HLA in healthy donors. PCR amplification relied on 60 Vbeta primers (plus 13 Jbeta primers). Libraries were prepared by immunoSEQ multiplex PCR; TCRdb keeps only in-frame clonotypes and omits some of them. There are some 110,000 clones in the sample, with 1% held by the top ten. Sequencing was performed on PBMCs. The receptors come from a man aged 18 to 29 in good health and CMV-seronegative.

This chain connects TRBV7-9 to TRBJ2-3, with D tentatively TRBD1 (5 bases). The germline CDR1 and CDR2 sequences are SEHNR and FQNEAQ (reference sequence). This CDR3 comprises 16 residues. V gave up 1 base and J gave up 6 bases, with 17 bases separating them. The CDR3 loop reads CASSLEGEALADTQYF. The DNA of the CDR3 is TGTGCCAGCAGCTTAGAAGGGGAAGCATTGGCGGATACGCAGTATTTT.

CDR3 sequence: CASTSQREEAEQYF. Written as DNA, the CDR3 is TGTGCCAGCACCTCTCAGCGGGAGGAGGCCGAGCAGTACTTC. The J gene is TRBJ2-7, the V gene TRBV27; 9 bases agree with TRBD2. Germline CDR1 MNHEY, CDR2 SMNVEV (reference sequence). There are 14 residues in the CDR3. With 7 bases clipped from V and 6 bases from J, the junction kept 10 bases outside the gene matches.

The V and J genes are TRBV27 and TRBJ1-2; TRBD1 matches 8 bases. This CDR3 has 16 amino acids. Germline CDR1 reads MNHEY; CDR2 reads SMNVEV (reference sequence). The junction had 11 bases not matched to a gene; V was cut back by 0 bases and J by 8 bases. CDR3 sequence (DNA): TGTGCCAGCAGTTTATCGGTTCAGGGGGCGCACGGGGGCTACACCTTC. Translated, it gives CASSLSVQGAHGGYTF.

The V gene is TRBV28, the J gene TRBJ2-1, with D tentatively TRBD2 (6 bases). The CDR3 loop spans 21 amino acids. Germline V CDR1 and CDR2: MDHEN, SYDVKM. V lost 2 bases, J lost 2 bases, and 28 bases lay in between. CDR3 DNA sequence: TGTGCCAGCAGTTTACAGGAGGGTGGTGGGTGGCAGGCCAAGACCTACAATGAGCAGTTCTTC. Translating gives CASSLQEGGGWQAKTYNEQFF.

The genes are TRBV30 and TRBJ1-2; D uncertain. CDR1 is GTSNPN and CDR2 is SVGIG in the germline V gene (reference sequence). The CDR3 is 11 amino acids. V was shortened by 0 bases and J by 7 bases, with 6 bases between the two germline ends. In DNA form, the CDR3 reads TGTGCCTGGAGTGTCCTCAGTGGCTACACCTTC. Protein sequence: CAWSVLSGYTF.

The chain links TRBV19 to TRBJ2-2, with TRBD1 matching 8 bases. CDR1 and CDR2 from the germline V gene are LNHDA and SQIVND (reference sequence). The CDR3 covers 14 residues. Trimming at V came to 4 bases and at J to 6 bases, leaving 4 bases not matched to a gene. CDR3: CASSTQGVAGELFF. CDR3 nucleotide sequence: TGTGCCAGTAGTACACAGGGGGTCGCCGGGGAGCTGTTTTTT.

The J gene is TRBJ1-5, the V gene TRBV2; 8 bases agree with TRBD1. This CDR3 has 15 amino acids. Germline V gene data show CDR1 as SNHLY and CDR2 as FYNNEI. V shed 4 bases and J 6 bases; nucleotides not matched to a gene: 8. The DNA of the CDR3 is TGTGCCAGCAGTGGGTTAGACAGGGGAAGTCAGCCCCAGCATTTT. This translates into CASSGLDRGSQPQHF.

This CDR3 is CASRFDRDLYQPQHF. CDR3 in DNA: TGTGCCAGCAGATTCGACAGGGATCTCTATCAGCCCCAGCATTTT. The chain recombines TRBV6-1 with TRBJ1-5; 7 bases align to TRBD1. The J segment lost 5 bases and the V segment lost 6 bases, leaving 10 bases of the junction unmatched. Germline V gene data show CDR1 as MNHNS and CDR2 as SASEGT. There are 15 residues in the CDR3.

The chain uses TRBV27 and TRBJ2-1, with 7 bases that match TRBD2. Per germline, CDR1 MNHEY and CDR2 SMNVEV (reference sequence). This CDR3 comprises 14 residues. V trimming: 4 bases; J trimming: 10 bases; junction bases outside the gene matches: 10. The CDR3 reads CASSYSGRAQEQFF. The CDR3 DNA follows: TGTGCCAGCAGTTATAGTGGGAGGGCCCAAGAGCAGTTCTTC.

CDR3 sequence reads: CASCKDFSSYNEQFF. The CDR3 coding sequence is TGTGCCAGTTGTAAGGACTTTAGCTCCTACAATGAGCAGTTCTTC. The chain joins TRBV19 to TRBJ2-1, with TRBD2 as a possible D gene (5 bases). This CDR3 is 15 amino acids long. Trimming shortened V by 8 bases and J by 0 bases, and 14 bases separated the two germline ends. The germline V gene encodes CDR1 LNHDA and CDR2 SQIVND (reference sequence).

V and J are TRBV5-4 and TRBJ1-2; the D is unclear. Germline V CDR1 and CDR2: SGHNT, YYREEE (reference sequence). With 4 bases removed from V and 5 bases from J, the gap between germline ends came to 21 bases. The CDR3 consists of 16 residues. CDR3 sequence reads: CASSAGSLQALYGYTF. The CDR3 DNA reads TGTGCCAGCAGCGCGGGATCCCTTCAAGCTCTATATGGCTACACCTTC.

The J gene is TRBJ2-6, the V gene TRBV5-6, with D uncertain. Trimming shortened V by 2 bases and J by 0 bases, and 15 bases separated the two germline ends. Germline assignment: CDR1 SGHDT and CDR2 YYEEEE. The CDR3 covers 18 residues. As DNA, the CDR3 is TGTGCCAGCAGCTTCGACGCAGGTCGCCTCTCTGGGGCCAACGTCCTGACTTTC. Protein product: CASSFDAGRLSGANVLTF.

The gene calls are TRBV18 and TRBJ2-1; TRBD1 aligns across 7 bases. The V segment lost 3 bases and the J segment 8 bases; nucleotides outside the gene matches: 10. Germline-derived CDR1 and CDR2 are KGHSH and LQKENI. The CDR3 runs to 15 residues. Here the CDR3 reads CASSPPAGTAYEQFF. For the CDR3, the DNA is TGTGCCAGCTCACCGCCGGCTGGGACAGCATATGAGCAGTTCTTC.

V is TRBV7-2 and J is TRBJ2-1; a weak D match, TRBD1 (5 bases). Trimming took off 0 bases at V and 8 bases at J, with 11 bases between the two ends. The CDR3 runs 14 residues. The V gene's germline CDR1 is SGHTA and CDR2 FQGNSA. The CDR3, as DNA: TGTGCCAGCAGCTTAGCGGGGCGTGGGGATGAGCAGTTCTTC. Protein product: CASSLAGRGDEQFF.

This chain connects TRBV9 to TRBJ1-5; D call uncertain. The CDR3 contains 13 residues. Per germline, CDR1 SGDLS and CDR2 YYNGEE. V was trimmed by 4 bases and J by 0 bases, leaving 5 bases between them. CDR3 residues: CASSPHSNQPQHF. The CDR3 DNA follows: TGTGCCAGCAGCCCCCATAGCAATCAGCCCCAGCATTTT.

The V and J genes are TRBV11-3 and TRBJ1-1; D remains ambiguous. V was trimmed by 4 bases and J by 3 bases, leaving 12 bases between them. There are 14 residues in the CDR3. CDR1 SGHNT and CDR2 YENEEA come from the germline V gene. CDR3 DNA: TGTGCCAGCAGCTCTATGGGCCCAGACACTGAAGCTTTCTTT. It yields the protein CASSSMGPDTEAFF.

The gene calls are TRBV29-1 and TRBJ2-7, with D perhaps TRBD2 (6 bases). The CDR3 has 14 amino acids. The germline V gene encodes CDR1 SQVTM and CDR2 ANQGSEA. V lost 6 bases and J lost 2, with 17 bases in between. This CDR3 reads CSVGGGREPYEQYF. CDR3 coding DNA: TGCAGCGTCGGTGGGGGACGGGAGCCCTACGAGCAGTACTTC.

The chain couples TRBV7-2 to TRBJ2-3, with 8 bases lining up with TRBD1. The CDR3 has 16 amino acids. Germline V gives CDR1 SGHTA, CDR2 FQGNSA. J was trimmed by 6 bases and V by 5 bases; bases with no gene match: 13. CDR3 region: CASSRWRQGFQDTQYF. DNA of the CDR3: TGTGCCAGCAGCCGATGGCGACAGGGGTTTCAGGATACGCAGTATTTT.

This sequence joins TRBV6-5 and TRBJ2-1; 10 bases fit TRBD1. Germline CDR1 and CDR2: MNHEY and SVGAGI. The CDR3 sequence is 14 residues long. J gave up 7 bases and V 6 bases, and 6 bases lay outside the gene matches. CDR3: CASRRTGGGNEQFF. For the CDR3, the DNA is TGTGCCAGCAGGCGGACAGGGGGTGGTAATGAGCAGTTCTTC.

This chain links TRBV12-5 with TRBJ1-2; D might be TRBD1 (6 bases). Trimming took off 5 bases at V and 3 bases at J, with 16 bases between the two ends. In germline, CDR1 is LGHNT, CDR2 FRNRAP. The CDR3 loop spans 15 amino acids. The CDR3 region has the DNA TGTGCTAGTGGTAGGGAAGGGGGGGGTGACTATGGCTACACCTTC. It encodes CASGREGGGDYGYTF.

This sequence joins TRBV9 and TRBJ2-7, with 9 bases lining up with TRBD1. This CDR3 is built from 15 residues. V dropped 0 bases and J dropped 3; count of bases not matched to a gene: 4. In germline, CDR1 is SGDLS, CDR2 YYNGEE. CDR3 DNA: TGTGCCAGCAGCGTAGCCGGGACAGGGAGCTACGAGCAGTACTTC. As protein: CASSVAGTGSYEQYF.

This chain uses TRBV30 with TRBJ1-2; a possible D gene is TRBD1 (6 bases). CDR1 and CDR2 (germline): GTSNPN, SVGIG (reference sequence). V was cut by 2 bases and J by 0 bases, with 16 bases left in between. The CDR3 is 16 residues long. CDR3 loop: CAWSQKGGTTNYGYTF. CDR3 DNA: TGTGCCTGGAGTCAAAAGGGGGGGACGACTAACTATGGCTACACCTTC.

The V gene is TRBV6-5, the J gene TRBJ2-7; TRBD1 matches 8 bases. Germline V gene lookup returns CDR1 MNHEY and CDR2 SVGAGI. With V trimmed by 7 bases and J by 5 bases, 13 bases remained unmatched. The CDR3 is 15 amino acids. The CDR3 is CASTSGRGLSDEQYF. In nucleotides, the CDR3 is TGTGCCAGCACCTCAGGCAGGGGGCTGTCGGACGAGCAGTACTTC.

This chain links TRBV18 with TRBJ1-5; no clear D. This CDR3 is 15 amino acids long. The germline V gene encodes CDR1 KGHSH and CDR2 LQKENI. Trimming left V 0 bases short and J 3 bases short, with 9 bases between. DNA for the CDR3: TGTGCCAGCTCACCACCCCCCGGGAACAATCAGCCCCAGCATTTT. Its translation: CASSPPPGNNQPQHF.

This rearrangement joins TRBV18 to TRBJ2-2; 10 bases are a match to TRBD1. Germline trimming cut 3 bases from V and 7 bases from J; bases unmatched to any gene: 5. This CDR3 is 15 amino acids long. Germline CDR1 reads KGHSH; CDR2 reads LQKENI. CDR3 region: CASSPGTGAIGELFF. In DNA, the CDR3 is TGTGCCAGCTCACCCGGGACAGGGGCGATCGGGGAGCTGTTTTTT.

The chain employs TRBV5-1 and TRBJ1-3; D is undetermined. Per the germline V gene, CDR1 is SGHRS and CDR2 is YFSETQ. The germline V and J ends were trimmed by 4 bases and 0 bases, with 11 bases remaining between them. The CDR3 runs 15 residues. The chain's CDR3 is CASSGGRSSGNTIYF. CDR3 bases: TGCGCCAGCAGCGGCGGGAGGAGCTCTGGAAACACCATATATTTT.

The chain links TRBV19 to TRBJ1-3; a possible D gene is TRBD1 (5 bases). V was pared by 5 bases and J by 0 bases, with 14 bases between. The length of the CDR3 is 16 residues. Germline V lookup: CDR1 LNHDA, CDR2 SQIVND (reference sequence). CDR3 sequence reads: CASSAFRTNSGNTIYF. The CDR3 DNA sequence: TGTGCCAGTAGTGCTTTCCGGACAAACTCTGGAAACACCATATATTTT. The full variable domain, in which reference TRBV19 and TRBJ1-3 provide the parts outside the CDR3, is DGGITQSPKYLFRKEGQNVTLSCEQNLNHDAMYWYRQDPGQGLRLIYYSQIVNDFQKGDIAEGYSVSREKKESFPLTVTSAQKNPTAFYLCASSAFRTNSGNTIYFGEGSWLTVV.

J is TRBJ1-2 and V is TRBV5-4, with 8 nucleotides matching TRBD1. Germline trimming cut 4 bases from V and 3 bases from J; bases unmatched to any gene: 8. Germline-derived CDR1 and CDR2 are SGHNT and YYREEE (reference sequence). The CDR3 extends over 15 amino acids. This chain's CDR3 is CASSPSSTGDYGYTF. CDR3 bases: TGTGCCAGCAGCCCCTCCTCGACAGGGGACTATGGCTACACCTTC.

This chain joins TRBV9 and TRBJ2-2; 15 nucleotides align to TRBD2. Germline V gives CDR1 SGDLS, CDR2 YYNGEE. V trimming: 4 bases; J trimming: 8 bases; junction bases outside the gene matches: 3. The CDR3 is 15 residues long. The CDR3 region has the DNA TGTGCCAGCAGCTCTGGACTAGCGGGAGGGGGGGAGCTGTTTTTT. This gives the protein CASSSGLAGGGELFF.

This chain connects TRBV7-9 to TRBJ2-7, with 8 bases identical to TRBD1. J lost 7 bases, V lost 2 bases, and 10 bases had no gene match. CDR3 size: 15 residues. Germline V gene lookup returns CDR1 SEHNR and CDR2 FQNEAQ (reference sequence). The CDR3 DNA reads TGTGCCAGCAGCTTAACCACAGGGGGAATTGAAGAGCAGTACTTC. Encoded protein: CASSLTTGGIEEQYF.

The chain employs TRBV30 and TRBJ1-6, with D uncertain. Trimming left V 0 bases short and J 5 bases short, with 5 bases between. CDR1 is GTSNPN and CDR2 is SVGIG in the germline V gene (reference sequence). The CDR3 runs 13 residues. CDR3 sequence (DNA): TGTGCCTGGAGTGTATTTAATAATTCACCCCTCCACTTT. It codes for CAWSVFNNSPLHF.

The rearrangement joins TRBV11-2 to TRBJ2-5, with 12 bases aligning to TRBD2. V lost 5 bases to trimming and J lost 4 bases; unmatched junction nucleotides: 2. The CDR3 runs 14 residues. The germline CDR1 and CDR2 sequences are SGHAT and FQNNGV. This CDR3 is CASSEGLAGETQYF. CDR3 DNA sequence: TGTGCCAGCAGCGAGGGACTAGCGGGAGAGACCCAGTACTTC.